The 8 T cell receptor beta chains listed next were all sequenced from one sample in a study of post-analysis software for immune sequencing data. Unique molecular identifiers had been added to the TCR beta cDNA libraries. A single record per CDR3 protein comes from TCRdb applying MiXCR to the PCR reads. Of more than 450,000 distinct CDR3 sequences listed, 44% are singletons. Which antigens these TCRs recognize remains unknown. General study points: Controls showed lower frequencies than patients for several TRBV segments, and TRBV5-6, TRBV5-1 and TRBV20-1 were among these.

The specimen sequenced was blood. The origin of the receptors is a girl aged 5 to 17 with multiple sclerosis.

This clonotype appeared a few times. The chain links TRBV6-5 to TRBJ2-3; 13 nucleotides line up with TRBD2. Unmatched junction bases numbered 10, after V lost 4 bases and J lost 0 bases. The CDR3 covers 19 residues. CDR1 MNHEY and CDR2 SVGAGI come from the germline V gene. As DNA, the CDR3 is TGTGCCAGCAGTTGGACTAGCGGGAGACATCCCCTTAGCACAGATACGCAGTATTTT. Encoded protein: CASSWTSGRHPLSTDTQYF.

This chain joins TRBV5-1 and TRBJ1-1, with D perhaps matching TRBD1 (5 bases). Trimming stripped 6 bases from V and 0 bases from J, with 12 bases between. The CDR3 consists of 14 residues. CDR1 is SGHRS and CDR2 is YFSETQ in the germline V gene. The CDR3 loop is CASNKTVLNTEAFF. Here the CDR3 DNA reads TGCGCCAGCAACAAGACAGTTTTGAACACTGAAGCTTTCTTT.

J is TRBJ2-4 and V is TRBV12-3 or TRBV12-4; 9 bases line up with TRBD1. V shed 3 bases, J shed 7 bases, and the junction held 4 bases outside the gene matches. The CDR3 has 14 amino acids. The chain's CDR3 is CASSFRDRDNIQYF. Written as DNA, the CDR3 is TGTGCCAGCAGTTTCCGGGACAGGGACAACATTCAGTACTTC.

This chain connects TRBV6-6 to TRBJ2-5; D remains unclear. The assigned J gene may be wrong: the sequence end matches TRBJ2-7 better. Germline V gives CDR1 MNHNY, CDR2 SVGAGI (reference sequence). This CDR3 spans 15 amino acids. CDR3: CASSLTVTASYEQYF. CDR3 nucleotides: TGTGCCAGCAGTCTGACGGTCACAGCCAGCTACGAGCAGTACTTC.

This clonotype came up a few times. The chain's CDR3 is CASSLVTDPRLRLYGYTF. The CDR3 DNA follows: TGTGCCAGCAGTTTGGTTACAGACCCTCGCCTCCGATTATATGGCTACACCTTC. The chain employs TRBV6-5 and TRBJ1-2, with unresolved D. From germline, CDR1 is MNHEY and CDR2 SVGAGI. Trimming took 4 bases from V and 5 from J, leaving 26 bases between them. The CDR3 runs to 18 residues.

The chain couples TRBV4-2 to TRBJ2-3; 7 bases align to TRBD2. The CDR3 loop spans 15 amino acids. Germline V gives CDR1 LGHNA, CDR2 YNFKEQ. Trimming at V came to 3 bases and at J to 2 bases, leaving 5 bases not matched to a gene. CDR3 loop: CASSQAGTITDTQYF. Here the CDR3 DNA reads TGTGCCAGCAGCCAGGCCGGGACTATCACAGATACGCAGTATTTT.

The chain joins TRBV29-1 to TRBJ1-6; D might be TRBD1 (5 bases). CDR1 and CDR2 (germline): SQVTM, ANQGSEA. The CDR3 consists of 15 residues. Trimming removed 4 bases at V and 8 bases at J, with 18 bases between. CDR3 residues: CSVAEDRSGDSPLHF. CDR3 DNA sequence: TGCAGCGTTGCCGAAGACCGTTCGGGGGATTCACCCCTCCACTTT. Full variable domain (rest looked up from reference TRBV29-1 and TRBJ1-6): SAVISQKPSRDICQRGTSLTIQCQVDSQVTMMFWYRQQPGQSLTLIATANQGSEATYESGFVIDKFPISRPNLTFSTLTVSNMSPEDSSIYLCSVAEDRSGDSPLHFGNGTRLTVT.

The genes are TRBV6-5 and TRBJ1-6; tentatively, D is TRBD1 (5 bases). Trimming left V 4 bases short and J 7 bases short, with 11 bases between. Germline lookup yields CDR1 MNHEY and CDR2 SVGAGI. The CDR3 totals 14 residues. The CDR3 protein is CASSWGFGNSPLHF. CDR3 nucleotide sequence: TGTGCCAGCAGTTGGGGCTTTGGGAATTCACCCCTCCACTTT.